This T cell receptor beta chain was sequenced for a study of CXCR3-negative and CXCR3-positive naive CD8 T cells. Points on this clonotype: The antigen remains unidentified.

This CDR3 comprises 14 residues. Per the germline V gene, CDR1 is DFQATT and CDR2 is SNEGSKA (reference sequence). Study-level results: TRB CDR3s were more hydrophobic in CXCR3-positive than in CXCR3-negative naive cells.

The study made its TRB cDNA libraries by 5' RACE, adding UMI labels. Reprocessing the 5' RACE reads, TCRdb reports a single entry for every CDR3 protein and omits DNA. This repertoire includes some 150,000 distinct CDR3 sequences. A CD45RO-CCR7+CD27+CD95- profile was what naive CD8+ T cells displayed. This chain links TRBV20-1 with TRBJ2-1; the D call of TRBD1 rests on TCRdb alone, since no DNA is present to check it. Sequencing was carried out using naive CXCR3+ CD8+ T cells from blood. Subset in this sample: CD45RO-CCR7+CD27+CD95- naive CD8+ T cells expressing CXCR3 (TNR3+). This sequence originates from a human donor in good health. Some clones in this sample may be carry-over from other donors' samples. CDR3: CSAKEARDYNEQFF.